Listed here are 14 T cell receptor beta chains from one sample, sequenced in a study of CD8+ T cells in alopecia areata. In each case, RNA was isolated and then reverse transcribed into cDNA as the sequencing template. Data came from immunoSEQ multiplex PCR; TCRdb stores just in-frame clones and leaves some out. The repertoire consists of around 86,000 clones, with about three quarters occurring once and the leading ten covering roughly 17%. Stated treatment: oral pan-JAK inhibitor, 5-10 mg twice daily. The specimen comprised CD8+ T cells sorted from blood, sampled at approximately week 42, from a patient treated with tofacitinib. The receptors were gathered from a human donor with alopecia areata.

This clone was counted between two and nine times. CDR3 sequence (DNA): TGCGCCAGCAGCCAAGAAACCGACCTATACGAGCAGTACTTC. This encodes CASSQETDLYEQYF. This rearrangement joins TRBV4-3 to TRBJ2-7; D unclear. CDR3 size: 14 residues. V lost 0 bases and J 4 bases, leaving 10 bases between the germline ends. Germline V gives CDR1 LGHNA, CDR2 YSLEER.

V and J are TRBV15 and TRBJ2-3; 10 bases are shared with TRBD2. The trim removed 2 bases at V and 7 bases at J, leaving 15 bases unmatched. CDR3 length: 18 residues. The germline gives CDR1 LNHNV, CDR2 YYDKDF (reference sequence). The CDR3 DNA reads as TGTGCCACCAGCAGACCCGTAAACCCTAGCGGGGGACAATATACGCAGTATTTT. Encoded protein: CATSRPVNPSGGQYTQYF.

Only a few counts were recorded for this clone. The chain links TRBV7-9 to TRBJ1-1; D possibly corresponds to TRBD1 (5 bases). CDR3 length: 13 amino acids. Germline V CDR1 and CDR2: SEHNR, FQNEAQ (reference sequence). Trimming stripped 5 bases from V and 1 base from J, with 8 bases between. The DNA for the CDR3 is TGTGCCAGCAGCCGGGGGACGAACACTGAAGCTTTCTTT. Amino acid sequence: CASSRGTNTEAFF. Full variable domain (missing parts from reference TRBV7-9 and TRBJ1-1): DTGVSQNPRHKITKRGQNVTFRCDPISEHNRLYWYRQTLGQGPEFLTYFQNEAQLEKSRLLSDRFSAERPKGSFSTLEIQRTEQGDSAMYLCASSRGTNTEAFFGQGTRLTVV.

The V and J genes are TRBV10-3 and TRBJ2-5; no clear D. Germline lookup yields CDR1 ENHRY and CDR2 SYGVKD. This CDR3 contains 14 residues. Between the trimmed V and J ends, which lost 6 bases and 0 bases, there was a span of 11 bases. The CDR3 DNA sequence: TGTGCCATCAGGGGTGTAGGGTACCAAGAGACCCAGTACTTC. Amino acids: CAIRGVGYQETQYF.

V and J are TRBV7-9 and TRBJ2-1; D unresolved. Germline V CDR1 and CDR2: SEHNR, FQNEAQ (reference sequence). The V end was cut by 5 bases, the J end by 9 bases, with 8 bases between. The CDR3 runs 11 residues. Here the CDR3 reads CASSRLVEQFF. In nucleotides, the CDR3 is TGTGCCAGCAGCCGTTTAGTTGAGCAGTTCTTC.

This clone was seen a single time. V is TRBV27 and J is TRBJ1-2; a weak D match, TRBD1 (5 bases). Trimming pared 4 bases from V and 6 bases from J, leaving 21 bases between. The CDR3 sequence is 16 residues long. Germline CDR1 MNHEY, CDR2 SMNVEV (reference sequence). In DNA, the CDR3 is TGTGCCAGCAGTTCTTACCCGGAGGGACGTGATGATGGCTACACCTTC. Its translation is CASSSYPEGRDDGYTF.

This chain uses TRBV18 with TRBJ2-1, with D maybe TRBD2 (5 bases). Germline V gene data show CDR1 as KGHSH and CDR2 as LQKENI. The CDR3 spans 14 residues. V shed 0 bases and J shed 4 bases, with 7 bases lying between them. Here the CDR3 DNA reads TGTGCCAGCTCACCACCCGGCGGGTACAATGAGCAGTTCTTC. Protein product: CASSPPGGYNEQFF.

This chain links TRBV4-1 with TRBJ2-7; TRBD1 might be the D (5 bases). The CDR3 contains 14 residues. CDR1 is MGHRA and CDR2 is YSYEKL in the germline V gene. Deletions cut 1 base from V and 2 bases from J, with 9 bases between. In DNA, the CDR3 is TGCGCCAGCAGCCAAGCACAGGATACCTACGAGCAGTACTTC. As protein: CASSQAQDTYEQYF.

The chain links TRBV7-8 to TRBJ2-2; D is unclear. Germline-derived CDR1 and CDR2 are SGHVS and FQNEAQ. V shed 4 bases and J shed 1 base, with 10 bases lying between them. The CDR3 sequence is 15 residues long. The chain's CDR3 is CASSSKMVNTGELFF. The CDR3 coding sequence is TGTGCCAGCAGCTCGAAAATGGTGAACACCGGGGAGCTGTTTTTT.

This clone was observed a few times. The gene calls are TRBV5-1 and TRBJ1-1; no clear D gene. Germline V gene sequence: CDR1 SGHRS, CDR2 YFSETQ. V dropped 3 bases and J dropped 1 base, with 16 bases sitting between them. CDR3 length: 16 amino acids. This CDR3 reads CASSSGRLPTNTEAFF. The CDR3 DNA is TGCGCCAGCAGCTCCGGACGGTTGCCTACGAACACTGAAGCTTTCTTT.

A remark on this clone: The same CDR3 can be traced to other DNA sequences in this sample. This chain links TRBV30 with TRBJ1-2; 10 bases map to TRBD1. Per germline, CDR1 GTSNPN and CDR2 SVGIG (reference sequence). The ends lost 2 bases at V and 6 bases at J; junction bases unmatched: 3. The CDR3 is 13 residues long. CDR3 loop: CAWSLGTGDGYTF. As DNA, the CDR3 is TGTGCCTGGAGTTTAGGGACAGGGGATGGCTACACCTTC.

This rearrangement joins TRBV29-1 to TRBJ2-7; 7 bases fit TRBD1. This CDR3 spans 15 amino acids. The germline V gene encodes CDR1 SQVTM and CDR2 ANQGSEA. After removal of 0 bases from V and 2 bases from J, the junction contained 7 bases not matched to a gene. In nucleotides, the CDR3 is TGCAGCGTTGAAGATCCCCGACAGGGCCCCTACGAGCAGTACTTC. Translating it yields CSVEDPRQGPYEQYF.

This clone turned up a few times. V is TRBV10-3 and J is TRBJ1-2; D possibly corresponds to TRBD1 (5 bases). Trimming cost V 6 bases and J 4 bases, with 12 bases left between them. This CDR3 has 13 residues. CDR1 ENHRY and CDR2 SYGVKD come from the germline V gene. The CDR3 nucleotides are TGTGCCATCAGCGAAAAGACAGTCTATGGCTACACCTTC. Residues: CAISEKTVYGYTF.

The J gene is TRBJ2-6, the V gene TRBV6-6, with 9 positions matching TRBD1. V gave up 5 bases and J gave up 1 base; unmatched junction bases: 0. Germline CDR1 reads MNHNY; CDR2 reads SVGAGI (reference sequence). The CDR3 runs 15 residues. The chain's CDR3 is CASSDRGSGANVLTF. In DNA, the CDR3 is TGTGCCAGCAGTGACAGGGGGTCTGGGGCCAACGTCCTGACTTTC.